This T cell receptor (beta chain) was recorded in a study of blood T cells in healthy people across ages. The study's findings and limits: Versus aged donors, long-lived donors had higher diversity and more naive CD4+ cells.

Trimming took off 0 bases at V and 8 bases at J, with 11 bases between the two ends. Per germline, CDR1 LNHNV and CDR2 YYDKDF (reference sequence). This CDR3 has 14 amino acids. Drawn from each donor were ten milliliters of peripheral blood. This clonotype appeared a few times. Its target is unknown. A second PCR, run for roughly 7 to 11 cycles, used a sample-barcoded 5' primer plus a J-beta primer mix. Via MiXCR, TCRdb re-called the 5' RACE reads, giving one row per CDR3 protein. The sample carries approximately 800,000 distinct CDR3 sequences, about 47% recorded once. The receptor's source is an elderly man in good health. The chain employs TRBV15 and TRBJ2-1; unclear D gene. Sequencing was performed on blood. CDR3 protein: CATSRDLESDEQFF. CDR3 in DNA: TGTGCCACCAGCAGAGATCTCGAGTCGGATGAGCAGTTCTTC.